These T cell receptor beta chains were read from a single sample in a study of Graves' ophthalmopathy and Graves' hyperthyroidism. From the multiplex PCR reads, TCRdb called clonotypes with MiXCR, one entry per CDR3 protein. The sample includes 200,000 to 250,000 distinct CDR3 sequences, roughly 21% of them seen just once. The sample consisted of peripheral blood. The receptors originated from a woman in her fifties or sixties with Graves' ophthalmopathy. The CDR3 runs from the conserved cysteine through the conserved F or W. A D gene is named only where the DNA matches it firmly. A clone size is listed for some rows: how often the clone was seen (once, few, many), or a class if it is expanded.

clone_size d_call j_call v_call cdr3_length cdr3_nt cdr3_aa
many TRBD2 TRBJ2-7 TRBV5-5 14 TGTGCCAGCAGCTTGTCTGGGGGGGCCTACGAGCAGTACTTC CASSLSGGAYEQYF
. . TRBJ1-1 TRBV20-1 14 TGCAGTGCTAGTCAAGTAGGGGGGTACACTGAAGCTTACTTT CSASQVGGYTEAYF
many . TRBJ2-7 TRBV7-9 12 TGTGCCAGCAGCGTAATGGGAACCGAGCAGTACTTC CASSVMGTEQYF
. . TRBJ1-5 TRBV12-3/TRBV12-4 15 TGTGCCAGCAGTTTAGACGGCAGCGTCAATCAGCCCCAGCATTTT CASSLDGSVNQPQHF
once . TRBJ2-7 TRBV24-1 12 TGTGCCACCAGTGGGGAGAGCGACGAGCAGTACTTC CATSGESDEQYF
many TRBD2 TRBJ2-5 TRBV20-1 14 TGCAGTGCCGGACTAGCGGGAGGCCGGGAGACCCAGTACTTC CSAGLAGGRETQYF
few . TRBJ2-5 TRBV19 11 TGTGCCAGTGGAAGGCGTGAGACCCAGTACTTC CASGRRETQYF
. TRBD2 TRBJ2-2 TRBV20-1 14 TGCAGTGCCGCCCCGGGGGGGAACACCGGGGAGCTGTTTTTT CSAAPGGNTGELFF
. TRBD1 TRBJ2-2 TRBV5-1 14 TGCGCCAGCAGCTCGAGGGACAGATTGGGGGAGCTGTTTTTT CASSSRDRLGELFF
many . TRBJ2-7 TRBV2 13 TGTGCCAGCAGTCCCCACGGGGGCTACGAGCAGTACTTC CASSPHGGYEQYF
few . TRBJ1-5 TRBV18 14 TGTGCCAGCTCACCACCCCAGGGAAATCAGCCCCAGCATTTT CASSPPQGNQPQHF
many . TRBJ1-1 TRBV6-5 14 TGTGCCAGCAGTTTACTCAATGACGGGGCTGAAGCTTTCTTT CASSLLNDGAEAFF
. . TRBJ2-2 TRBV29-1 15 TGCAGCGTTGAACTTTCGGGGAGTTGGGCCGGGGAGCTGTTTTTT CSVELSGSWAGELFF
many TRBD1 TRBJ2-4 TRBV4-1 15 TGCGCCAGCAGCCAGGGGACAGGGCCCCAAAACATTCAGTACTTC CASSQGTGPQNIQYF
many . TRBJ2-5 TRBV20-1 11 TGCAGTGCTAGAGTCGGAGAGACCCAGTACTTC CSARVGETQYF